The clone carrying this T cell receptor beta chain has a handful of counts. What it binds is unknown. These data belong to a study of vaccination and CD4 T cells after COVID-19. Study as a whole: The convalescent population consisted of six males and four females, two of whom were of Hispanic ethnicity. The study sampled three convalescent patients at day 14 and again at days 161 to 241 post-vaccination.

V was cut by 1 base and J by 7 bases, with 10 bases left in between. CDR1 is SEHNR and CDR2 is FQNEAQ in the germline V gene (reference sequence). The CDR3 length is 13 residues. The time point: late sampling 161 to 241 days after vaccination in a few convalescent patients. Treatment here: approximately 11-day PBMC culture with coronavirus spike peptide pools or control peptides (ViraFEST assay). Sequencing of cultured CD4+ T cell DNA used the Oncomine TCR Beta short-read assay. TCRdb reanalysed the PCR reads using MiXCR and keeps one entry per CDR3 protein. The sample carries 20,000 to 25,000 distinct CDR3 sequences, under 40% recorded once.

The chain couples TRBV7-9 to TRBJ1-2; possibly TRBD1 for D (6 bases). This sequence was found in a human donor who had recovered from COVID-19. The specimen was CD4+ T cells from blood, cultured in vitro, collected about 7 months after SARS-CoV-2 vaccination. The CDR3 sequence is CASSLEGVRGYTF. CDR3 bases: TGTGCCAGCAGCTTAGAGGGGGTTCGTGGCTACACCTTC.